Here is one T cell receptor beta chain with its context. Its target is not known. Mismatch with germline at one junction end may stem from a read error. The table came from immunoSEQ multiplex PCR; TCRdb's copy has only in-frame clones and leaves some out. Among about 58,000 clones listed, under 95% were seen once. This specimen belongs to a study of cytomegalovirus exposure and HLA in healthy donors. Study-wide results and caveats: Researchers counted around 150 TCR beta chains as cytomegalovirus-associated. First-cohort TCR clusters were later found to tend to co-occur in the 120 validation repertoires.

This CDR3 is 15 amino acids long. Germline V gives CDR1 SGHVS, CDR2 FQNEAQ. Sequenced: PBMCs. This TCR came from a man aged 18 to 35 in good health and CMV-seronegative. The chain couples TRBV7-8 to TRBJ2-2; 10 nucleotides agree with TRBD2. The CDR3 DNA reads TGTGCCAGCAGCCTAGCGGGAGCAAACACCGGGGAGCTGTTTTTT. Its translation is CASSLAGANTGELFF.